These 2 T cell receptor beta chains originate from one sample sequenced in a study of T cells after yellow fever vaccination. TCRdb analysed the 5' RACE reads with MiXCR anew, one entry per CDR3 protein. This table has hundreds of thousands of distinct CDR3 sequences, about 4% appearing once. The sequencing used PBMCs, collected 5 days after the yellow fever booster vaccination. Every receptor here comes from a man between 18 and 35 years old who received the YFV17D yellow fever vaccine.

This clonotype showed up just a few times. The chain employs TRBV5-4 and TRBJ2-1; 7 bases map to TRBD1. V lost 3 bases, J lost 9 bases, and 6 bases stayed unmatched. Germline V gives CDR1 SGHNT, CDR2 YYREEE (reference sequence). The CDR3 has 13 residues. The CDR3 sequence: CASSSQGSGEQFF. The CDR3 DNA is TGTGCCAGCAGCTCACAGGGGAGCGGTGAGCAGTTCTTC.

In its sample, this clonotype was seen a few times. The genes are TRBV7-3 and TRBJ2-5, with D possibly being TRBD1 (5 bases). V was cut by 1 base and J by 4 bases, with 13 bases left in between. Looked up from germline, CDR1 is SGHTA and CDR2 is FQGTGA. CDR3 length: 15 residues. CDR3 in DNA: TGTGCCAGCAGCTTAATGGGGTGGCAGGGAGAGACCCAGTACTTC. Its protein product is CASSLMGWQGETQYF.